What follows are 21 T cell receptor beta chains derived from one specimen sequenced in a study of shared T cell receptors in the human thymus. The data were produced by immunoSEQ multiplex PCR, yet TCRdb's version contains in-frame clones alone and is incomplete. The sample lists about 710,000 clones; more than 75% were seen once. These records were also assigned to another study, of human thymus T cells.

The sequencing input was thymocytes. The receptors were sampled from a boy under two years old with a congenital heart defect.

The chain links TRBV7-9 to TRBJ2-3; no clear D gene. The V end lost 6 bases, the J end lost 1 base, and 14 bases lay between the germline ends. This CDR3 is 15 amino acids long. The V gene's germline CDR1 is SEHNR and CDR2 FQNEAQ (reference sequence). This chain's CDR3 is CASRARLEGTDTQYF. The DNA of the CDR3 is TGTGCCAGCAGGGCACGGCTCGAGGGCACAGATACGCAGTATTTT.

The rearrangement uses TRBV20-1 and TRBJ2-4, with D maybe TRBD1 (5 bases). CDR1 is DFQATT and CDR2 is SNEGSKA in the germline V gene (reference sequence). The CDR3 consists of 11 residues. V lost 3 bases to trimming and J lost 5 bases, with 5 bases between them. The CDR3 nucleotides are TGCAGTGCTAGCAGGGAAAACATTCAGTACTTC. Translation: CSASRENIQYF.

This sequence joins TRBV4-3 and TRBJ1-3, with TRBD1 matching over 12 bases. Germline V CDR1 and CDR2: LGHNA, YSLEER. The CDR3 sequence is 18 residues long. The J segment lost 3 bases and the V segment lost 1 base, leaving 7 bases of the junction unmatched. The CDR3 sequence: CASSQGGQGARVGNTIYF. The CDR3 DNA sequence: TGCGCCAGCAGCCAAGGGGGACAGGGGGCGCGAGTTGGAAACACCATATATTTT.

A few counts support this clone. J is TRBJ2-7 and V is TRBV6-6, with D possibly being TRBD2 (6 bases). CDR1 is MNHNY and CDR2 is SVGAGI in the germline V gene (reference sequence). The CDR3 is 12 residues long. Trimming removed 7 bases from V and 3 bases from J, with 10 bases in between. Here the CDR3 reads CASTGLGYEQYF. DNA for the CDR3: TGTGCCAGCACGGGACTTGGCTACGAGCAGTACTTC.

As for this clone: A read error may account for a junction end that differs from germline. The chain is built from TRBV13 and TRBJ1-1; D remains unclear. CDR1 PRHDT and CDR2 FYEKMQ come from the germline V gene (reference sequence). The CDR3 covers 13 residues. CDR3 nucleotides: TGTGCCAGCAGCTCGGACTTGAACCCTGAAGCTTTCTTT. Residues: CASSSDLNPEAFF.

This clone was recorded once. V usage is TRBV18 and J usage is TRBJ2-1, with D maybe TRBD1 (5 bases). Germline values: CDR1 KGHSH, CDR2 LQKENI. The CDR3 totals 17 residues. V dropped 0 bases and J dropped 15 bases, with 27 bases sitting between them. The CDR3 coding sequence is TGTGCCAGCTCACCACCGGCGGCAGGGCTAAATCCCTTAGGGCGGTTCTTC. Encoded protein: CASSPPAAGLNPLGRFF.

The chain uses TRBV6-1 and TRBJ2-5, with 8 bases that match TRBD2. Germline CDR1 reads MNHNS; CDR2 reads SASEGT. The junction had 9 bases not matched to a gene; V was cut back by 11 bases and J by 4 bases. This CDR3 spans 13 amino acids. The CDR3 is CASVGLAPETQYF. The CDR3 nucleotides read TGTGCCTCCGTAGGACTAGCCCCAGAGACCCAGTACTTC.

The chain combines TRBV7-7 with TRBJ2-1; 7 bases line up with TRBD2. Germline values: CDR1 SSHAT, CDR2 FNYEAQ (reference sequence). V shed 4 bases, J shed 2 bases, and the junction held 5 bases outside the gene matches. The CDR3 has 15 amino acids. The CDR3 protein is CASSSTSATYNEQFF. The CDR3 nucleotides read TGTGCCAGCAGCTCTACTAGCGCGACCTACAATGAGCAGTTCTTC.

The genes are TRBV10-3 and TRBJ1-3; TRBD1 aligns across 11 bases. The CDR3 consists of 20 residues. J was trimmed by 0 bases and V by 4 bases; bases with no gene match: 14. CDR1 and CDR2 (germline): ENHRY, SYGVKD. The CDR3 DNA sequence: TGTGCCATCAGTGCAATGGGACAGGGGGGACTTGGAGACTCTGGAAACACCATATATTTT. Translated: CAISAMGQGGLGDSGNTIYF.

This clone has a handful of counts. The V and J genes are TRBV6-1 and TRBJ1-5; D ambiguous. The germline CDR1 and CDR2 sequences are MNHNS and SASEGT. This CDR3 comprises 15 residues. Trimming removed 1 base at V and 5 bases at J, with 12 bases between. CDR3 in DNA: TGTGCCAGCAGTGAAGATGGGCAGACGGATCAGCCCCAGCATTTT. Protein: CASSEDGQTDQPQHF.

This clone was found a few times. V is TRBV7-2 and J is TRBJ1-3; D remains ambiguous. Germline loops: CDR1 SGHTA, CDR2 FQGNSA. The ends were cut back, 0 bases at V and 0 bases at J, with 6 bases in the middle. The CDR3 is 15 amino acids. Written as DNA, the CDR3 is TGTGCCAGCAGCTTAGCGGGCAGCTCTGGAAACACCATATATTTT. As protein: CASSLAGSSGNTIYF.

This clone was seen more than once but under ten times. The V and J genes are TRBV4-3 and TRBJ1-4; TRBD1 matches at 10 bases. The ends lost 3 bases at V and 7 bases at J; junction bases unmatched: 2. Germline V gives CDR1 LGHNA, CDR2 YSLEER. The CDR3 runs to 14 residues. The CDR3, as DNA: TGCGCCAGCAGCCAGGGACAGGGGAGTGAAAAACTGTTTTTT. Translated, it gives CASSQGQGSEKLFF.

The chain combines TRBV28 with TRBJ1-2; the match to TRBD1 covers 10 bases. Germline CDR1 and CDR2: MDHEN and SYDVKM. The V segment lost 1 base and the J segment 0 bases; nucleotides outside the gene matches: 8. CDR3 length: 18 residues. DNA of the CDR3: TGTGCCAGCAGTTTATCGAGAGACAGGGGGCGTACTAACTATGGCTACACCTTC. Residues: CASSLSRDRGRTNYGYTF.

V gene TRBV6-5 combines with J gene TRBJ1-5; D gene uncertain. The CDR3 has 14 amino acids. The V gene's germline CDR1 is MNHEY and CDR2 SVGAGI. Trimming stripped 2 bases from V and 7 bases from J, with 12 bases between. The CDR3 DNA reads as TGTGCCAGCAGTTACGACACGGCGGGGCAGCCCCAGCATTTT. This translates into CASSYDTAGQPQHF.

This clone was counted a single time. CDR3 DNA sequence: TGTGCCAGCAGTTGGGGCGGGAGAAGCTACGAGCAGTACTTC. Its protein is CASSWGGRSYEQYF. This chain joins TRBV27 and TRBJ2-7, with 7 bases that match TRBD2. CDR1 and CDR2 from the germline V gene are MNHEY and SMNVEV (reference sequence). The junction had 6 bases not matched to a gene; V was cut back by 4 bases and J by 3 bases. The CDR3 length is 14 residues.

The rearrangement uses TRBV25-1 and TRBJ2-3; TRBD1 agrees at 11 bases. Germline V gene lookup returns CDR1 MGHDK and CDR2 SYGVNS. J gave up 3 bases and V 8 bases, and 13 bases lay outside the gene matches. The CDR3 is 17 amino acids. CDR3 sequence reads: CASGYAWTGGRTDTQYF. CDR3 coding DNA: TGTGCCAGCGGGTATGCTTGGACAGGGGGCCGTACAGATACGCAGTATTTT. Full variable domain (missing parts from reference TRBV25-1 and TRBJ2-3): EADIYQTPRYLVIGTGKKITLECSQTMGHDKMYWYQQDPGMELHLIHYSYGVNSTEKGDLSSESTVSRIRTEHFPLTLESARPSHTSQYLCASGYAWTGGRTDTQYFGPGTRLTVL.

The chain couples TRBV4-1 to TRBJ2-7; unclear D gene. CDR1 is MGHRA and CDR2 is YSYEKL in the germline V gene. CDR3 length: 16 residues. The germline V and J ends were trimmed by 2 bases and 1 base, with 15 bases remaining between them. The CDR3 protein is CASSQPHSFSSYEQYF. The CDR3 nucleotides are TGCGCCAGCAGCCAACCCCACAGTTTTTCTTCCTACGAGCAGTACTTC.

The CDR3 DNA reads as TGTGCCAGCAGCCAGGAGGGACCCGCACAAGAGACCCAGTACTTC. It encodes CASSQEGPAQETQYF. The chain employs TRBV14 and TRBJ2-5; D is perhaps TRBD2 (6 bases). Germline V lookup: CDR1 SGHDN, CDR2 FVKESK. V was trimmed by 3 bases and J by 2 bases, leaving 13 bases between them. This CDR3 contains 15 residues.

The chain combines TRBV28 with TRBJ2-5, with 7 nucleotides matching TRBD1. The V gene's germline CDR1 is MDHEN and CDR2 SYDVKM. The V and J ends lost 2 bases and 2 bases, in that order; junction bases with no gene match: 14. There are 18 residues in the CDR3. In DNA, the CDR3 is TGTGCCAGCAGTTTACCCCGGGACAGCGAATACCCACAAGAGACCCAGTACTTC. This encodes CASSLPRDSEYPQETQYF.

This rearrangement joins TRBV7-9 to TRBJ2-7; 8 positions agree with TRBD1. CDR1 and CDR2 from the germline V gene are SEHNR and FQNEAQ (reference sequence). With V trimmed by 5 bases and J by 5 bases, 5 bases remained unmatched. This CDR3 spans 13 amino acids. CDR3 in amino acids: CASSATGVDEQYF. The CDR3 nucleotides are TGTGCCAGCAGCGCGACAGGGGTGGACGAGCAGTACTTC.

This chain uses TRBV7-9 with TRBJ2-1; 13 bases align to TRBD2. CDR3 length equals 15 residues. Germline loops: CDR1 SEHNR, CDR2 FQNEAQ (reference sequence). The junction had 4 bases not matched to a gene; V was cut back by 2 bases and J by 9 bases. The CDR3 nucleotides read TGTGCCAGCAGCTTAATACTAGCGGGGGGGACTGAGCAGTTCTTC. Protein product: CASSLILAGGTEQFF.